Sequencing of this TCR beta chain was carried out in a study of blood T cell repertoires in COVID-19. This CDR3 comprises 14 residues. Germline V gives CDR1 MNHEY, CDR2 SVGAGI. V was clipped by 6 bases and J by 1 base; unmatched bases: 4. Original handling: Estimation of nucleated cell counts was performed using reference gene primer amplification. The repertoire was sequenced with immunoSEQ multiplex PCR; TCRdb's copy has only in-frame clones and lacks some. The V and J calls and the clone size are those of that table, but D and trimming were determined from the DNA. The sample includes about 320,000 clones, around 90% of them seen just once.

The chain has TRBV6-5 and TRBJ2-7, with TRBD1 matching 9 bases. The sequencing sample was made of PBMCs or T cells enriched from blood (not recorded which). The clonotype originates from a man aged 60 to 75 who had recovered from COVID-19. The CDR3: CASREDRGSYEQYF. DNA of the CDR3: TGTGCCAGCAGAGAGGACAGGGGTTCCTACGAGCAGTACTTC.